The rows below give T cell receptor beta chains drawn from one sample of a study of cytomegalovirus exposure and HLA in healthy donors. Assay used: immunoSEQ multiplex PCR; TCRdb lists only in-frame clones, some missing. Of 150,000 to 200,000 clones in the sample, approximately 73% were seen once. Specimen: PBMCs. Source of these receptors: a man younger than 40 in good health and CMV-seropositive. Both conserved end residues are trimmed from each CDR3.

CDR3: ASTAEPSGFYNEQF; J: TRBJ2-1; V: TRBV5-1
CDR3: ASRFPGRDEKLF; J: TRBJ1-4; V: TRBV2
CDR3: ASSMVPGQNNSPLH; J: TRBJ1-6; V: TRBV5-4
CDR3: ASSLVTGGGEKLF; J: TRBJ1-4; V: TRBV11-2
CDR3: ASSLAFPGLKKGTEAF; J: TRBJ1-1; V: TRBV7-2
CDR3: ASSRGQNTGELF; J: TRBJ2-2; V: TRBV7-7
CDR3: ASSLIGGQPQH; J: TRBJ1-5; V: TRBV27
CDR3: AWSVLAGVYEQY; J: TRBJ2-7; V: TRBV30
CDR3: ASSAGTSGTYEQY; J: TRBJ2-7; V: TRBV7-8
CDR3: ASSASIALTGELF; J: TRBJ2-2; V: TRBV6-1
CDR3: ASSTPTDTEAF; J: TRBJ1-1; V: TRBV6-6
CDR3: ASSSLRRGTYNEQL; J: TRBJ2-1; V: TRBV28
CDR3: AWSVGAGDTQY; J: TRBJ2-3; V: TRBV30
CDR3: ATSGREGGQPQH; J: TRBJ1-5; V: TRBV15
CDR3: ASSLDLEASGETQY; J: TRBJ2-5; V: TRBV7-8
CDR3: ASSPRSGQPQH; J: TRBJ1-5; V: TRBV11-2
CDR3: ASSYSSGDGYT; J: TRBJ1-2; V: TRBV6-6
CDR3: AWSPTGTVHQPQH; J: TRBJ1-5; V: TRBV30
CDR3: ASSLVDSSYEQY; J: TRBJ2-7; V: TRBV5-8
CDR3: ASSTGGRTGMGQY; J: TRBJ2-7; V: TRBV19
CDR3: ASSYRGGEGNIQY; J: TRBJ2-4; V: TRBV7-3
CDR3: ASSLGSYEQY; J: TRBJ2-7; V: TRBV7-9
CDR3: ASSEWGREQY; J: TRBJ2-7; V: TRBV6-1
CDR3: ASSFRDRIYEQY; J: TRBJ2-7; V: TRBV11-2
CDR3: ASSYIAGEYEQY; J: TRBJ2-7; V: TRBV5-1
CDR3: ASSLDRGSSYEQY; J: NA; V: TRBV5-1
CDR3: SSSLVVAGFDYT; J: TRBJ1-2; V: TRBV7-9
CDR3: ASSLVRDTGNTIY; J: TRBJ1-3; V: TRBV7-9
CDR3: ASSMDSLKNEQF; J: TRBJ2-1; V: TRBV19
CDR3: ASSLGAGTKLRVGYT; J: TRBJ1-2; V: TRBV5-1
CDR3: ASSVTGENTEAF; J: TRBJ1-1; V: TRBV2